These T cell receptor beta chains were read from a single sample in a study of cytomegalovirus exposure and HLA in healthy donors. Data came from immunoSEQ multiplex PCR; TCRdb stores just in-frame clones and leaves some out. The sample lists approximately 240,000 clones; 82% were seen once. What was sequenced was PBMCs. These receptors were taken from a woman in her 40s in good health and CMV-seropositive. Each CDR3 is given with its conserved first and last residue. Each record gives: D gene, V gene, CDR3 length, J gene, clone size, CDR3 DNA, CDR3 protein. The D gene is left open where the match is weak. Only some rows state a clone size, as once, few, many or a class for expanded clones.

d_gene: NA
v_gene: TRBV6-6
len: 12
j_gene: TRBJ2-7
abundance: NA
CDR3nt: TGTGCCAGCAGTTATCAAACCTACGAGCAGTACTTC
CDR3aa: CASSYQTYEQYF

d_gene: TRBD1
v_gene: TRBV7-2
len: 16
j_gene: TRBJ1-1
abundance: NA
CDR3nt: TGTGCCAGCAGCTTATCACAGGGGCGAAGGAACACTGAAGCTTTCTTT
CDR3aa: CASSLSQGRRNTEAFF

d_gene: TRBD1
v_gene: TRBV7-3
len: 18
j_gene: TRBJ1-5
abundance: NA
CDR3nt: TGTGCCAGCAGCCATGACCGGGACAGGGCATATAGCAATCAGCCCCAGCATTTT
CDR3aa: CASSHDRDRAYSNQPQHF

d_gene: TRBD2
v_gene: TRBV9
len: 16
j_gene: TRBJ2-7
abundance: few
CDR3nt: TGTGCCAGCAGCGCCTTGGCGGGAGGGAGCTCCTACGAGCAGTACTTC
CDR3aa: CASSALAGGSSYEQYF

d_gene: TRBD2
v_gene: TRBV7-2
len: 16
j_gene: TRBJ2-1
abundance: NA
CDR3nt: TGTGCCAGCAGCTGGACTAGCGGGACCACCTACAATGAGCAGTTCTTC
CDR3aa: CASSWTSGTTYNEQFF

d_gene: TRBD2
v_gene: TRBV4-2
len: 16
j_gene: TRBJ2-1
abundance: NA
CDR3nt: TGTGCCAGCAGCCAACGCTTAGCGGGAGGAATCAATGAGCAGTTCTTC
CDR3aa: CASSQRLAGGINEQFF

d_gene: TRBD2
v_gene: TRBV7-2
len: 15
j_gene: TRBJ2-5
abundance: NA
CDR3nt: TGTGCCAGCAGCCCTCCGGGACTAGCGGGAGAGACCCAGTACTTC
CDR3aa: CASSPPGLAGETQYF

d_gene: TRBD2
v_gene: TRBV5-8
len: 17
j_gene: TRBJ2-2
abundance: few
CDR3nt: TGTGCCAGCAGCTTGGGATCTGGAGCGGGAGTAATCGGGGAGCTGTTTTTT
CDR3aa: CASSLGSGAGVIGELFF

d_gene: NA
v_gene: TRBV4-3
len: 16
j_gene: TRBJ1-3
abundance: few
CDR3nt: TGCGCCAGCAGCCAAGAATCGGGGGTCTCTGGAAACACCATATATTTT
CDR3aa: CASSQESGVSGNTIYF

d_gene: NA
v_gene: TRBV6-4
len: 15
j_gene: TRBJ1-5
abundance: few
CDR3nt: TGTGCCAGCAGTGCTCAACCTTCAACTAATCAGCCCCAGCATTTT
CDR3aa: CASSAQPSTNQPQHF

d_gene: TRBD2
v_gene: TRBV5-4
len: 15
j_gene: TRBJ2-1
abundance: NA
CDR3nt: TGTGCCAGCCGAACTAGCGGGGGGGCATACAATGAGCAGTTCTTC
CDR3aa: CASRTSGGAYNEQFF

d_gene: NA
v_gene: TRBV21-1
len: 19
j_gene: TRBJ1-3
abundance: NA
CDR3nt: TGTGCCAGCAGCAAAGCGCTGGGAGACGGAGCCAGCTCTGGAAACACCATATATTTT
CDR3aa: CASSKALGDGASSGNTIYF

d_gene: NA
v_gene: TRBV18
len: 17
j_gene: TRBJ1-4
abundance: NA
CDR3nt: TGTGCCAGCTCACCAGTGCAGGGGCCGGCAACTAATGAAAAACTGTTTTTT
CDR3aa: CASSPVQGPATNEKLFF

d_gene: NA
v_gene: TRBV7-9
len: 13
j_gene: TRBJ2-5
abundance: NA
CDR3nt: TGTGCCAGCAGCTCCAAACAGGGTGAGACCCAGTACTTC
CDR3aa: CASSSKQGETQYF

d_gene: TRBD1
v_gene: TRBV9
len: 17
j_gene: TRBJ1-2
abundance: NA
CDR3nt: TGTGCCAGCAGCGGGCGACAGGGGGCGTTGGGCAAGGATGGCTACACCTTC
CDR3aa: CASSGRQGALGKDGYTF

d_gene: NA
v_gene: TRBV18
len: 15
j_gene: TRBJ1-1
abundance: NA
CDR3nt: TGTGCCAGCTCACCAGGGGGCCCTGGGGGCACTGAAGCTTTCTTT
CDR3aa: CASSPGGPGGTEAFF

d_gene: NA
v_gene: TRBV30
len: 16
j_gene: TRBJ1-2
abundance: NA
CDR3nt: TGTGCCTGGAGGCTTGCCAGGGGTCTGGGCAACTATGGCTACACCTTC
CDR3aa: CAWRLARGLGNYGYTF